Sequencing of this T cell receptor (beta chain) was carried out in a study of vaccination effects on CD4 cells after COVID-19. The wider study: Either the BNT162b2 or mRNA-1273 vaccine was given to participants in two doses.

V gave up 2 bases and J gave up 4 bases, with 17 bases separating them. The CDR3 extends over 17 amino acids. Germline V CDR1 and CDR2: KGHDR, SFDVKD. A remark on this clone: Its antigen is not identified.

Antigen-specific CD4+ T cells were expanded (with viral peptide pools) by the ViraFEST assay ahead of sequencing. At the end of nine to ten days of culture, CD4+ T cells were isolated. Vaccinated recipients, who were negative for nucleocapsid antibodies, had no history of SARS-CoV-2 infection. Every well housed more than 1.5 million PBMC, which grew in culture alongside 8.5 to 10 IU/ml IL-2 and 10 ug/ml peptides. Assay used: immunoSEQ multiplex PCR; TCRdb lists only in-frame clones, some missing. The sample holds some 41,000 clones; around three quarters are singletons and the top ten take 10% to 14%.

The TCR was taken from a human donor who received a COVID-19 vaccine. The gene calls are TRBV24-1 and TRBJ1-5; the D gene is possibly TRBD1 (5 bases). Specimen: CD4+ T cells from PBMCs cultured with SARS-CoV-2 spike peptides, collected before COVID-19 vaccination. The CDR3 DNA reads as TGTGCCACCAGTGATTCGGGCGCAGGGAGCGCTAATCAGCCCCAGCATTTT. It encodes CATSDSGAGSANQPQHF.